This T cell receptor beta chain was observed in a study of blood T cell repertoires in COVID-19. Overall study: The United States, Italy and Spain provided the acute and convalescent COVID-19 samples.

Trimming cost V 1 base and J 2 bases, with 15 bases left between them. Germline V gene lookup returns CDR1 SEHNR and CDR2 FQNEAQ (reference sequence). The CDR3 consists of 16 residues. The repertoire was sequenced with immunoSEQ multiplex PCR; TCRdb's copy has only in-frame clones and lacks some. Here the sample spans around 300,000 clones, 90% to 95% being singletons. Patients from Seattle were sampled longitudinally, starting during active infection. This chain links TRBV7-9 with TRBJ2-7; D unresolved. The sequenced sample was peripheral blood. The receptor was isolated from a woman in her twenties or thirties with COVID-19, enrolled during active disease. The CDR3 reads CASSLETRALTYEQYF. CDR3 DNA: TGTGCCAGCAGCTTAGAAACGCGAGCGTTAACCTACGAGCAGTACTTC.